This TCR beta chain was captured in a study of CD8 T cells in ankylosing spondylitis. Findings of the study overall: Earlier reports found some motif variants in synovial fluid and blood in reactive arthritis.

Quantitative molecular-barcoded 5'-RACE generated the TCR beta libraries. MiXCR, applied by TCRdb to the 5' RACE reads, yields one record per CDR3 protein. This sample has under 300,000 distinct CDR3 sequences, with around 10% found just once. For this clonotype: Its matching antigen is unknown.

Germline lookup yields CDR1 DFQATT and CDR2 SNEGSKA (reference sequence). CDR3 length: 13 amino acids. V was pared by 4 bases and J by 10 bases, with 10 bases of the junction left unmatched. The specimen sequenced was blood, either unsorted or a sorted T cell fraction (not recorded which). The clonotype originates from a male donor with ankylosing spondylitis or in good health (not recorded which). The chain uses TRBV20-1 and TRBJ2-1, with 7 bases lining up with TRBD1. The CDR3 nucleotides read TGCAGTGCTAATTTACAGGGGTTTCGGGAGCAGTTCTTC. It yields the protein CSANLQGFREQFF.